This is a list of T cell receptor beta chains from one sample in a study of beta chain features in type 1 diabetes. Measured with immunoSEQ multiplex PCR; TCRdb has only the in-frame clones, and not every one. The sample lists almost 350,000 clones, around a fifth occurring once. Sequences were obtained from naive CD4+ T cells from blood. The receptors originated from a young woman in good health. CDR3s include the opening cysteine and the closing phenylalanine or tryptophan. The order of the fields is J gene, D gene, clone size, V gene, CDR3 protein, CDR3 DNA. D genes are given only for firm matches. Some rows mark clone size as missing; the rest say once, few, many or name a class of expanded clone.

J gene: TRBJ2-7; D gene: -; clone size: -; V gene: TRBV5-1; CDR3 protein: CASSLGGGYEQYF; CDR3 DNA: TGCGCCAGCAGCTTGGGGGGCGGCTACGAGCAGTACTTC
J gene: TRBJ2-1; D gene: -; clone size: few; V gene: TRBV19; CDR3 protein: CASSMRPGEDEQFF; CDR3 DNA: TGTGCCAGTAGTATGCGACCTGGCGAGGATGAGCAGTTCTTC
J gene: TRBJ2-1; D gene: -; clone size: -; V gene: TRBV9; CDR3 protein: CASSVQGPSYNEQFF; CDR3 DNA: TGTGCCAGCAGCGTACAGGGTCCCTCCTACAATGAGCAGTTCTTC
J gene: TRBJ2-7; D gene: TRBD2; clone size: few; V gene: TRBV6-5; CDR3 protein: CASSTTLAGPYEQYF; CDR3 DNA: TGTGCCAGCAGTACGACACTAGCGGGACCCTACGAGCAGTACTTC
J gene: TRBJ2-3; D gene: TRBD2; clone size: few; V gene: TRBV30; CDR3 protein: CAWSGGRADTQYF; CDR3 DNA: TGTGCCTGGAGTGGTGGGAGGGCAGATACGCAGTATTTT
J gene: TRBJ2-7; D gene: TRBD1; clone size: -; V gene: TRBV29-1; CDR3 protein: CSVTDRVRYEQYF; CDR3 DNA: TGCAGCGTGACAGACAGGGTGCGGTACGAGCAGTACTTC
J gene: TRBJ2-5; D gene: -; clone size: few; V gene: TRBV18; CDR3 protein: CASSPLSQGQETQYF; CDR3 DNA: TGTGCCAGCTCACCACTGTCTCAGGGCCAAGAGACCCAGTACTTC
J gene: TRBJ1-6; D gene: -; clone size: few; V gene: TRBV5-1; CDR3 protein: CASSPEAGGSSPLHF; CDR3 DNA: TGCGCCAGCAGCCCAGAGGCGGGGGGCTCATCACCCCTCCACTTT
J gene: TRBJ2-3; D gene: TRBD2; clone size: -; V gene: TRBV28; CDR3 protein: CASSRAGPTDTQYF; CDR3 DNA: TGTGCCAGCAGCAGAGCGGGGCCCACAGATACGCAGTATTTT
J gene: TRBJ2-7; D gene: -; clone size: -; V gene: TRBV4-1; CDR3 protein: CASSSTPTAQKGLYEQYF; CDR3 DNA: TGCGCCAGCAGCAGTACCCCCACTGCCCAAAAGGGACTCTACGAGCAGTACTTC
J gene: TRBJ2-3; D gene: TRBD2; clone size: -; V gene: TRBV29-1; CDR3 protein: CSAGTSGRLRDTQYF; CDR3 DNA: TGCAGCGCCGGGACTAGCGGGAGGCTCAGGGATACGCAGTATTTT
J gene: TRBJ2-5; D gene: TRBD1; clone size: -; V gene: TRBV30; CDR3 protein: CAWSRTGGKETQYF; CDR3 DNA: TGTGCCTGGAGTCGGACAGGGGGCAAGGAGACCCAGTACTTC
J gene: TRBJ2-4; D gene: -; clone size: few; V gene: TRBV30; CDR3 protein: CAWRRRAGSIAKNIQYF; CDR3 DNA: TGTGCCTGGAGAAGGAGGGCCGGAAGCATAGCCAAAAACATTCAGTACTTC
J gene: TRBJ2-1; D gene: TRBD1; clone size: -; V gene: TRBV4-1; CDR3 protein: CASSPGQGQGVKEQFF; CDR3 DNA: TGCGCCAGCAGCCCTGGGCAGGGACAGGGGGTAAAGGAGCAGTTCTTC
J gene: TRBJ2-1; D gene: TRBD2; clone size: -; V gene: TRBV30; CDR3 protein: CAWRGTSGVNEQFF; CDR3 DNA: TGTGCCTGGAGGGGGACTAGCGGGGTCAATGAGCAGTTCTTC
J gene: TRBJ1-2; D gene: TRBD1; clone size: few; V gene: TRBV9; CDR3 protein: CASSEGRGNYGYTF; CDR3 DNA: TGTGCCAGCAGCGAGGGCAGGGGGAACTATGGCTACACCTTC
J gene: TRBJ2-1; D gene: TRBD2; clone size: -; V gene: TRBV9; CDR3 protein: CASSESSGGADEQFF; CDR3 DNA: TGTGCCAGCAGCGAGTCTAGCGGGGGGGCCGATGAGCAGTTCTTC
J gene: TRBJ2-1; D gene: -; clone size: few; V gene: TRBV7-9; CDR3 protein: CASSLIRGNEQFF; CDR3 DNA: TGTGCCAGCAGCTTAATCCGGGGCAATGAGCAGTTCTTC
J gene: TRBJ1-2; D gene: TRBD1; clone size: few; V gene: TRBV5-1; CDR3 protein: CASSQDRGHNYGYTF; CDR3 DNA: TGCGCCAGCAGCCAAGACAGGGGGCATAACTATGGCTACACCTTC
J gene: TRBJ2-5; D gene: -; clone size: -; V gene: TRBV7-2; CDR3 protein: CASSYRETQYF; CDR3 DNA: TGTGCCAGCAGCTACAGGGAGACCCAGTACTTC
J gene: TRBJ2-1; D gene: TRBD2; clone size: -; V gene: TRBV30; CDR3 protein: CAWNRLAGGFEQFF; CDR3 DNA: TGTGCCTGGAACCGCCTAGCGGGAGGGTTTGAGCAGTTCTTC
J gene: TRBJ1-2; D gene: -; clone size: -; V gene: TRBV23-1; CDR3 protein: CASFRHYGYTF; CDR3 DNA: TGCGCCTCATTCAGGCACTATGGCTACACCTTC
J gene: TRBJ1-5; D gene: -; clone size: few; V gene: TRBV7-8; CDR3 protein: CASSAQAASNQPQHF; CDR3 DNA: TGTGCCAGCAGCGCACAGGCGGCAAGTAATCAGCCCCAGCATTTT
J gene: TRBJ2-1; D gene: -; clone size: few; V gene: TRBV21-1; CDR3 protein: CASSPLGADAYNEQFF; CDR3 DNA: TGTGCCAGCAGCCCCCTGGGGGCGGATGCCTACAATGAGCAGTTCTTC
J gene: TRBJ2-7; D gene: TRBD2; clone size: -; V gene: TRBV5-1; CDR3 protein: CASSLLAGAYEQYF; CDR3 DNA: TGCGCCAGCAGCTTGTTAGCGGGGGCCTACGAGCAGTACTTC
J gene: TRBJ2-7; D gene: TRBD2; clone size: -; V gene: TRBV30; CDR3 protein: CAWTSGVYEQYF; CDR3 DNA: TGTGCCTGGACTAGCGGCGTGTACGAGCAGTACTTC
J gene: TRBJ2-7; D gene: TRBD2; clone size: few; V gene: TRBV19; CDR3 protein: CASSTGLGPSYEQYF; CDR3 DNA: TGTGCCAGTAGTACAGGACTAGGGCCCTCCTACGAGCAGTACTTC
J gene: TRBJ1-2; D gene: TRBD1; clone size: -; V gene: TRBV30; CDR3 protein: CAWSVPGQNFYGYTF; CDR3 DNA: TGTGCCTGGAGTGTACCGGGACAGAACTTCTATGGCTACACCTTC
J gene: TRBJ1-4; D gene: TRBD1; clone size: -; V gene: TRBV5-1; CDR3 protein: CASSYRGTNEKLFF; CDR3 DNA: TGCGCCAGCAGCTACAGGGGGACTAATGAAAAACTGTTTTTT
J gene: TRBJ1-2; D gene: TRBD1; clone size: few; V gene: TRBV7-9; CDR3 protein: CASSLARDRGYGYTF; CDR3 DNA: TGTGCCAGCAGCTTAGCGCGGGACAGGGGATATGGCTACACCTTC
J gene: TRBJ1-4; D gene: TRBD1; clone size: -; V gene: TRBV2; CDR3 protein: CASSEQGQGSEKLFF; CDR3 DNA: TGTGCCAGCAGTGAGCAGGGACAGGGGAGTGAAAAACTGTTTTTT
J gene: TRBJ2-5; D gene: -; clone size: few; V gene: TRBV5-1; CDR3 protein: CASSLHREQETQYF; CDR3 DNA: TGCGCCAGCAGCTTGCACAGGGAACAAGAGACCCAGTACTTC
J gene: TRBJ2-5; D gene: -; clone size: few; V gene: TRBV5-4; CDR3 protein: CASSPDSQETQYF; CDR3 DNA: TGTGCCAGCAGCCCGGACTCACAAGAGACCCAGTACTTC
J gene: TRBJ2-6; D gene: -; clone size: -; V gene: TRBV7-2; CDR3 protein: CASSLSLGANVLTF; CDR3 DNA: TGTGCCAGCAGCTTATCCCTTGGGGCCAACGTCCTGACTTTC
J gene: TRBJ1-1; D gene: -; clone size: -; V gene: TRBV5-6; CDR3 protein: CASSPWRKGLNTEAFF; CDR3 DNA: TGTGCCAGCAGTCCTTGGAGGAAAGGGTTGAACACTGAAGCTTTCTTT
J gene: TRBJ2-3; D gene: -; clone size: -; V gene: TRBV2; CDR3 protein: CASSEQGSTDTQYF; CDR3 DNA: TGTGCCAGCAGTGAACAGGGCTCCACAGATACGCAGTATTTT
J gene: TRBJ2-7; D gene: -; clone size: few; V gene: TRBV5-6; CDR3 protein: CASSSLGTWEREQYF; CDR3 DNA: TGTGCCAGCAGCTCATTAGGGACATGGGAGCGGGAGCAGTACTTC
J gene: TRBJ2-7; D gene: -; clone size: -; V gene: TRBV7-3; CDR3 protein: CASSFDFRGEQYF; CDR3 DNA: TGTGCCAGCAGCTTTGATTTCCGAGGCGAGCAGTACTTC
J gene: TRBJ1-5; D gene: -; clone size: -; V gene: TRBV5-5; CDR3 protein: CASSFRGGLSNQPQHF; CDR3 DNA: TGTGCCAGCAGCTTCAGGGGAGGGTTGAGCAATCAGCCCCAGCATTTT